This T cell receptor beta chain is drawn from a study of T cell responses to AZD1222 COVID-19 vaccine. Study in general: Second-dose intervals of approximately 4 or approximately 12 weeks were pooled.

TCRdb's copy holds only in-frame clones and misses some; the assay was immunoSEQ multiplex PCR. The table includes 75,000 to 90,000 clones, around four fifths detected once. Findings and caveats of the study: Spike-specific TCR breadth and depth both grew after two AZD1222 doses. White British donors predominated, females outnumbered males, and clonal diversity was possibly underestimated. Among AZD1222 vaccinees, only six or seven were seropositive at baseline.

V was pared by 0 bases and J by 4 bases, with 6 bases of the junction left unmatched. The germline V gene encodes CDR1 LGHDT and CDR2 YNNKEL (reference sequence). The CDR3 sequence is 16 residues long. Worth noting for this clone: Its cognate antigen is unknown.

The TCR sequence derives from an adult in good health. The input for sequencing was peripheral blood, taken on day 0 of AZD1222 vaccination. The V and J genes are TRBV3-1 (or the pseudogene TRBV3-2) and TRBJ1-1; 9 positions match TRBD1. CDR3 sequence reads: CASSQDRGQGFTEAFF. The CDR3, as DNA: TGTGCCAGCAGCCAAGATCGGGGACAGGGCTTCACTGAAGCTTTCTTT.